This T cell receptor (beta chain) was identified in a study of regulatory T cells in long-lasting Graves disease. The time point here: newly diagnosed GD, antithyroid drugs for less than 3 months. RNA isolated from PBMCs was used to make the TCR library. This clonotype was counted many times. The ends lost 6 bases at V and 11 bases at J; junction bases unmatched: 10. The CDR3 runs 13 residues. From germline, CDR1 is DFQATT and CDR2 SNEGSKA (reference sequence). Both iRepertoire HTBI primers and Arm-PCR of CDR3 regions were used to build the TCR beta libraries. Each CDR3 protein gets one entry after TCRdb re-called the multiplex PCR reads with MiXCR. There are 440,000 or so distinct CDR3 sequences in the sample; 16% occur only once, and around 10% lies in the top ten. This same sample was also taken into another study, of T cells in Graves' hyperthyroidism and ophthalmopathy. From that report: Used for diagnoses were clinical symptoms, serum thyroxine and TRAb, thyroid ultrasound and orbital computed tomography.

The receptor was isolated from a woman in her 30s with Graves disease. The chain uses TRBV20-1 and TRBJ2-4; 10 bases are a match to TRBD1. The material was peripheral blood mononuclear cells (PBMCs), obtained at new diagnosis, from a patient treated with antithyroid drugs. In nucleotides, the CDR3 is TGCAGTGCCGGGAGGGACAGGGGATCCGTTCAGTACTTC. Encoded protein: CSAGRDRGSVQYF.